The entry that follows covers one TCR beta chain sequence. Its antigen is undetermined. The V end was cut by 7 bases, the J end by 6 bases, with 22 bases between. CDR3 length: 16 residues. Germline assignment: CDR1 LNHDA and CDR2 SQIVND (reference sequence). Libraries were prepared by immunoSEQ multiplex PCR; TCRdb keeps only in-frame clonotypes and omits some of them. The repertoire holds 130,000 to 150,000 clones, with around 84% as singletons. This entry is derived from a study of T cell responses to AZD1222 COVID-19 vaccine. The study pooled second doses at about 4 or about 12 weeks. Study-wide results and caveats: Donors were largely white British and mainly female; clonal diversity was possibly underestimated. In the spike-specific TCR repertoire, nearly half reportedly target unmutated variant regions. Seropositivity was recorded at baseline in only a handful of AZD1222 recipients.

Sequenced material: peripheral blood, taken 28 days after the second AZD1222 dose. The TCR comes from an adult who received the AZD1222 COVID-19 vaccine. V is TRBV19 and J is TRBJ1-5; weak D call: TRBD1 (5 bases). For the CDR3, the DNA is TGTGCCAGTAAGAAGGACCGGGGGAGTGTAATTCAGCCCCAGCATTTT. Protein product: CASKKDRGSVIQPQHF.